This paragraph reports one TCR beta chain. Its antigen remains unknown. This sample was included in a study of cytomegalovirus exposure and HLA in healthy donors. The study's findings and limits: Trimming of TCR beta V- and J-genes showed a link, identified in a later analysis, to a missense DCLRE1C variant.

The CDR3 covers 13 residues. The V end was cut by 8 bases, the J end by 0 bases, with 10 bases between. Germline CDR1 reads SNHLY; CDR2 reads FYNNEI. The primer mix had 60 Vbeta and 13 Jbeta primers. Using immunoSEQ multiplex PCR, the repertoire was profiled, and TCRdb retains in-frame clones only, with some absent. The sample records tens of thousands of clones, 75% to 80% being singletons. This chain joins TRBV2 and TRBJ1-1; D not resolved. The specimen was PBMCs. The sequence was collected from a female donor in good health and CMV-seronegative. The DNA of the CDR3 is TGTGCCAGCGGCGGGAACATGAACACTGAAGCTTTCTTT. Its protein product is CASGGNMNTEAFF.